Listed below are T cell receptor beta chains from one sample, sequenced in a study of shared clonotypes between healthy human individuals. Sequenced by immunoSEQ multiplex PCR; TCRdb stores in-frame clones only, minus some. The sample holds about 2.4 million clones, approximately 94% seen once. Sequencing used naive CD4+ T cells from PBMCs. The receptors were sampled from a man between 18 and 29 years old in good health. Some clones in this sample may be carry-over from other donors' samples. Both conserved end residues are part of each CDR3. A D gene is named only where the DNA matches it firmly. A clone size is listed for some rows: how often the clone was seen (once, few, many), or a class if it is expanded.

V gene	clone size	D gene	J gene	CDR3 DNA	CDR3 protein
TRBV11-2	-	TRBD2	TRBJ2-5	TGTGCCAGCAGCCAGGATCCGGGACTAGCGGGATGGGAGACCCAGTACTTC	CASSQDPGLAGWETQYF
TRBV5-1	-	TRBD1	TRBJ2-7	TGCGCCAGCAGCCCGGCCGGGACAGGGGGTTACGAGCAGTACTTC	CASSPAGTGGYEQYF
TRBV2	few	-	TRBJ2-3	TGTGCCAGCAGTGACCCGGCAGATACGCAGTATTTT	CASSDPADTQYF
TRBV5-5	-	-	TRBJ2-7	TGTGCCAGCAGCTCCCTCTCCTACGAGCAGTACTTC	CASSSLSYEQYF
TRBV7-9	-	-	TRBJ1-2	TGTGCCAGCAGGCTCGGATCCAAATATGGCTACACCTTC	CASRLGSKYGYTF
TRBV5-1	-	-	TRBJ2-4	TGCGCCAGCAGCCGTAGTACGTGGGGAAAAAACATTCAGTACTTC	CASSRSTWGKNIQYF
TRBV4-1	-	TRBD2	TRBJ2-5	TGCGCCAGCAGCCAGGGAGGGGCTAACTTCGGGGAGACCCAGTACTTC	CASSQGGANFGETQYF
TRBV19	-	TRBD2	TRBJ2-7	TGTGCCAGTAGCCGAGGACTAGCGGGAGGGTACGAGCAGTACTTC	CASSRGLAGGYEQYF
TRBV7-2	-	TRBD1	TRBJ1-2	TGTGCCAGCAGCGTAGACAGGGAGTATGGCTACACCTTC	CASSVDREYGYTF
TRBV28	-	-	TRBJ1-4	TGTGCCAGCAGGGGTAATAGGTTAGCAACTAATGAAAAACTGTTTTTT	CASRGNRLATNEKLFF
TRBV28	-	-	TRBJ1-4	TGTGCCAGCACCAAAGCGGGTTCTTATGAAAAACTGTTTTTT	CASTKAGSYEKLFF
TRBV10-3	-	TRBD1	TRBJ1-1	TGTGCCATCAGTGAAAGGGACAGGGGAACGAACGAAGCTTTCTTT	CAISERDRGTNEAFF
TRBV2	-	TRBD2	TRBJ2-5	TGTGCCAGCAGTTTGACTAGCGGGAGACAAGAGACCCAGTACTTC	CASSLTSGRQETQYF
TRBV5-1	-	TRBD2	TRBJ2-1	TGCGCCAGCAGCGACGGGACTAGCGATTACAATGAGCAGTTCTTC	CASSDGTSDYNEQFF
TRBV4-1	-	TRBD1	TRBJ2-1	TGCGCCAGCAGCCGGCCGGGACAGGGATCCTACAATGAGCAGTTCTTC	CASSRPGQGSYNEQFF
TRBV28	once	TRBD1	TRBJ2-7	TGTGCCAGCAGTTTAAGCCCCCGGGGGGACAGGGATCACGAGCAGTACTTC	CASSLSPRGDRDHEQYF
TRBV7-9	-	-	TRBJ2-5	TGTGCCAGCAGCTCAGGGAGTTGGTACTTC	CASSSGSWYF
TRBV7-2	once	-	TRBJ2-1	TGTGCCAGCAGCCCAGGCGGGTCCCCCCTTTACAATGAGCAGTTCTTC	CASSPGGSPLYNEQFF
TRBV5-1	-	-	TRBJ2-5	TGCGCCAGCAGCTTGTTGGGGAACCCCGGGGAGACCCAGTACTTC	CASSLLGNPGETQYF
TRBV5-1	-	-	TRBJ1-2	TGCGCCAGCAGGCCCGAGCGGGGTGGCTACACCTTC	CASRPERGGYTF
TRBV7-2	-	-	TRBJ1-3	TGTGCCAGCACGCCTACTTTCAACTCTGGAAACACCATATATTTT	CASTPTFNSGNTIYF
TRBV12-5	-	-	TRBJ2-7	TGTGCTAGTGGGGGCCCCGGTGTATTGGAGTACGAGCAGTACTTC	CASGGPGVLEYEQYF
TRBV4-1	-	-	TRBJ2-5	TGCGCCAGCAGCCAAGCAACACCCCCGGCGACCCAGTACTTC	CASSQATPPATQYF
TRBV11-2	once	-	TRBJ1-2	TGTGCCAGCAGCCAGTCTACCCGGACCTATGGCTACACCTTC	CASSQSTRTYGYTF
TRBV7-9	-	-	TRBJ1-5	TGTGCCAGCAGCTTAGATTGGGCAGGGTATTACAATCAGCCCCAGCATTTT	CASSLDWAGYYNQPQHF
TRBV6-1	-	-	TRBJ2-7	TGTGCCAGCAGTACCGCGTACGAGCAGTACTTC	CASSTAYEQYF
TRBV7-9	-	TRBD2	TRBJ2-7	TGTGCCAGCAGCTTAGGATCCGCTAGCGGGACCTCCTACGAGCAGTACTTC	CASSLGSASGTSYEQYF
TRBV27	-	TRBD2	TRBJ2-1	TGTGCCAGCAGTTTGCTCCCTCTAGCGGGAGTGTATGAGCAGTTCTTC	CASSLLPLAGVYEQFF
TRBV29-1	-	-	TRBJ1-4	TGCAGCGTAATCAGGGCGGGGAATGAAAAACTGTTTTTT	CSVIRAGNEKLFF
TRBV6-5	-	-	TRBJ1-5	TGTGCCAGCAGTTACTCGGGCAGTATGAATCAGCCCCAGCATTTT	CASSYSGSMNQPQHF
TRBV11-1	-	-	TRBJ2-2	TGTGCCAGTGGCCTGATCTCGGGAACCGGGGAGCTGTTTTTT	CASGLISGTGELFF
TRBV29-1	-	-	TRBJ2-1	TGCAGCGGCGGCGGGGACAGAGAGGGCCAACCGTCCTACAATGAGCAGTTCTTC	CSGGGDREGQPSYNEQFF
TRBV2	-	-	TRBJ1-1	TGTGCCAGCAGGTCGAGGGTTGCCACTGAAGCTTTCTTT	CASRSRVATEAFF
TRBV28	-	TRBD1	TRBJ1-1	TGTGCCAGCAGTTGGTTGGGACAGGGGGCGAACACTGAAGCTTTCTTT	CASSWLGQGANTEAFF
TRBV18	-	-	TRBJ2-1	TGTGCCAGCTCACAAGTTGGCAATGAGCAGTTCTTC	CASSQVGNEQFF
TRBV19	once	-	TRBJ2-3	TGTGCCAGTAGTTTCTCGGGAGTCACAGATACGCAGTATTTT	CASSFSGVTDTQYF
TRBV30	-	-	TRBJ2-7	TGTGCCTGGACCCCAGGAGCCGCCTACGAGCAGTACTTC	CAWTPGAAYEQYF
TRBV5-4	-	-	TRBJ2-2	TGTGCCAGCAGTATACAGGGATCGGGCGGGGAGCTGTTTTTT	CASSIQGSGGELFF
TRBV28	once	-	TRBJ1-3	TGTGCCAGCAGTTTAACGACGGTAGGAAACACCATATATTTT	CASSLTTVGNTIYF
TRBV29-1	few	-	TRBJ1-2	TGCAGCGTTGAGGGAAACTATGGCTACACCTTC	CSVEGNYGYTF
TRBV28	-	-	TRBJ1-6	TGTGCCAGCAGTAACCCAATCGGTTATAATTCACCCCTCCACTTT	CASSNPIGYNSPLHF
TRBV10-3	once	TRBD1	TRBJ2-6	TGTGCCATCCAGAATCAGGGGGCCTTCGGGGCCAACGTCCTGACTTTC	CAIQNQGAFGANVLTF
TRBV5-5	-	TRBD1	TRBJ1-1	TGTGCCAGCAGCTTGATTACAGGGGGAATAACTGAAGCTTTCTTT	CASSLITGGITEAFF
TRBV14	-	-	TRBJ2-3	TGTGCCAGCAGCCAAGTCTGGGGAAGCACAGATACGCAGTATTTT	CASSQVWGSTDTQYF
TRBV30	-	-	TRBJ2-6	TGTGCCTGGAGTGTACGAAGGGGTTCCACTGGGGCCAACGTCCTGACTTTC	CAWSVRRGSTGANVLTF
TRBV19	-	-	TRBJ2-5	TGTGCCAGTAGTATACGGGGGCAGCGGGAGACCCAGTACTTC	CASSIRGQRETQYF
TRBV7-9	-	TRBD2	TRBJ2-7	TGTGCCAGCAGCCATCTTAGCGGGAGCGGGTACGAGCAGTACTTC	CASSHLSGSGYEQYF
TRBV6-5	-	TRBD2	TRBJ2-7	TGTGCCAGCAGCCCGCCGGGGGGCTACGAGCAGTACTTC	CASSPPGGYEQYF